This T cell receptor (beta chain) was sequenced in a study of blood T cell repertoires in COVID-19 (dated by TCRdb to about 2020). Notes on the research overall: Samples covering the acute and convalescent phases of COVID-19 were provided by collaborators in the United States, Italy and Spain. The material from the prospective study consisted of cDNA or gDNA derived from T cells, B-cell-depleted T cells, or PBMCs. The dataset comprised deeply sampled blood TCRbeta repertoires from subjects exposed to, actively infected with, or recovered from COVID-19. A freely available public database, intended as a resource for researchers studying the immune response to SARS-CoV-2, is where the repertoires were released. The samples were drawn from two sources: the first 160 participants of the ongoing ImmuneRACE study, and 1,200 or so subjects contributed by 6 global collaborators. The sample metadata nearly always contained a de-identified subject ID, COVID-19 status, age in years and sex. Where HLA class I and class II types were available, the types were taken from metadata supplied by the sample provider, not from assay-based typing.

Broader findings and caveats from the paper: Clinical and demographic metadata were provided uncurated, with the amount varying by source and participant.

The immunoSEQ Assay, a bias-controlled multiplex PCR, was used to amplify TCRbeta CDR3 regions from genomic DNA. Per the source publication's procedure: The number of nucleated cells in each sample was estimated from the amplification of reference gene primers within the assay. To quantify the absolute abundance of each unique TCRbeta CDR3 rearrangement, sequence reads were collapsed and filtered. For each sample, productive Simpson clonality was calculated as the square root of Simpson's diversity index over productive rearrangements. Sourced from immuneACCESS, this table was stored by TCRdb with only in-frame sequences that have V and J called. A share of the clones is absent; for the studies checked, an unresolved V gene accounts for under half, and the remainder has no known explanation. From that table come the V and J calls and clone size; the DNA was used to work out D and trimming. In this sample the table shows about 320,000 clones, approximately 82% of which occur a single time. The top ten hold approximately 1.1% of the sample.

Concerning this clone itself: Its binding antigen is unknown. Base quality data are lacking; no much larger clone is found one base away.

The collaborating institutions used their own protocols to collect whole blood in K2EDTA tubes. For TCRbeta analysis, collaborators shipped samples as frozen whole blood, isolated PBMCs, or DNA extracted from either of those sample types. V gives up 1 base and J gives up 1 base, and the segment between their germline ends measures 7 bases. The CDR3 numbers 14 residues from cysteine through phenylalanine. The retained sequence is limited to the CDR3, 42 bases, with the frame set at the first base. Taken from the germline V gene (reference sequence), the CDR1 and CDR2 loops are SEHNR and FQNEAQ. This clonotype originated in a woman in her forties or fifties with acute or convalescent COVID-19. The chain links TRBV7-9 with TRBJ1-1, and TRBD1 may be the D gene, going by 6 matching bases. The sequencing sample was made of peripheral blood. The nucleotide sequence is given as TGTGCCAGCAGCTTAGGACAGGCGAACACTGAAGCTTTCTTT. It translates to CASSLGQANTEAFF.